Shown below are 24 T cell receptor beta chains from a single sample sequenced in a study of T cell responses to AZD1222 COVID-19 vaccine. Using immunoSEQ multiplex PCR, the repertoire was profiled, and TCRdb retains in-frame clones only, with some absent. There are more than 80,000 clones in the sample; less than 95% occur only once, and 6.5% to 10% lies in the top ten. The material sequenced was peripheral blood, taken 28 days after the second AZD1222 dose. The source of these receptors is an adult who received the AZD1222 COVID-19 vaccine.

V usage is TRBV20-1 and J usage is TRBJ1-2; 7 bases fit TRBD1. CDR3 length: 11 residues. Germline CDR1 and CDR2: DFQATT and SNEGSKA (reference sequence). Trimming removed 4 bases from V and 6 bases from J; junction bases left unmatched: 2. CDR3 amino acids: CSAKTGNGYTF. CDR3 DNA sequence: TGCAGTGCTAAGACAGGGAATGGCTACACCTTC.

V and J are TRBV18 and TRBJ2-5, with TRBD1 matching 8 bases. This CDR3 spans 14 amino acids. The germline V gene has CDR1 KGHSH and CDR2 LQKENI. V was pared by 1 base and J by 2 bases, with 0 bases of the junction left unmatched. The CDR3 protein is CASSPRDRQETQYF. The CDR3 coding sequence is TGTGCCAGCTCACCACGGGACAGGCAAGAGACCCAGTACTTC.

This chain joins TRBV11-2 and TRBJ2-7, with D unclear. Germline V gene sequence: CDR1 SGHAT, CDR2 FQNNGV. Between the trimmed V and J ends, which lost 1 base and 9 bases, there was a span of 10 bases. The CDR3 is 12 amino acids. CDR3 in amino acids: CASSLGPSPQYF. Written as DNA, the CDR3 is TGTGCCAGCAGCTTAGGCCCGTCCCCGCAGTACTTC.

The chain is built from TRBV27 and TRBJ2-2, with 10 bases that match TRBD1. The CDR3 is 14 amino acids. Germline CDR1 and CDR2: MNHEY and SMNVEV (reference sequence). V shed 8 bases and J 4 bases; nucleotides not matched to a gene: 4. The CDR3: CASGRTGGTGELFF. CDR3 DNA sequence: TGTGCCAGCGGACGGACAGGGGGCACCGGGGAGCTGTTTTTT.

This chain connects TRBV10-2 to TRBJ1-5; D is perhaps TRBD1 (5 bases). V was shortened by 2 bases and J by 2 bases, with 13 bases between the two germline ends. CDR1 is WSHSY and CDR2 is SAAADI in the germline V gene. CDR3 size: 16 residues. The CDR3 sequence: CASSEQGRRGNQPQHF. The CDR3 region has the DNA TGCGCCAGCAGTGAGCAGGGAAGAAGGGGCAATCAGCCCCAGCATTTT.

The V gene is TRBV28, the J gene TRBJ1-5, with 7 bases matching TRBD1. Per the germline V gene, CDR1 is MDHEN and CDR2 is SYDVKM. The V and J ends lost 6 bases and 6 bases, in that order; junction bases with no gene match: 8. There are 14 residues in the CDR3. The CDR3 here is CASSPTGDGQPQHF. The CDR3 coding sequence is TGTGCCAGCAGCCCAACAGGGGACGGTCAGCCCCAGCATTTT.

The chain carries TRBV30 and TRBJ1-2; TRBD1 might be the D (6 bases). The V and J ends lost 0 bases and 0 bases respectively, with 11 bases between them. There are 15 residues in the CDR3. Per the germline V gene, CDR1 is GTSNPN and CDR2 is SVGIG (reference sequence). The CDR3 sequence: CAWSVSGVTNYGYTF. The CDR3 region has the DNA TGTGCCTGGAGTGTATCAGGGGTGACTAACTATGGCTACACCTTC.

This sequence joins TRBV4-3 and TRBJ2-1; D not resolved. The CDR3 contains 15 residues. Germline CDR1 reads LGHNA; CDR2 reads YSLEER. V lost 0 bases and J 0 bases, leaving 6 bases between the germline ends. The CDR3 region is CASSQEASSYNEQFF. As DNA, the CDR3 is TGCGCCAGCAGCCAAGAAGCGAGCTCCTACAATGAGCAGTTCTTC.

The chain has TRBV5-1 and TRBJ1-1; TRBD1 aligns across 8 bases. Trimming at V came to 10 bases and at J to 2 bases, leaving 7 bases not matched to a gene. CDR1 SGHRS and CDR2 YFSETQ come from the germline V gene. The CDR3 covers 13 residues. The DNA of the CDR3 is TGCGCCGGGAGACAGGGGCTTAACACTGAAGCTTTCTTT. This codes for CAGRQGLNTEAFF. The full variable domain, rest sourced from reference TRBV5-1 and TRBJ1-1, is KAGVTQTPRYLIKTRGQQVTLSCSPISGHRSVSWYQQTPGQGLQFLFEYFSETQRNKGNFPGRFSGRQFSNSRSEMNVSTLELGDSALYLCAGRQGLNTEAFFGQGTRLTVV.

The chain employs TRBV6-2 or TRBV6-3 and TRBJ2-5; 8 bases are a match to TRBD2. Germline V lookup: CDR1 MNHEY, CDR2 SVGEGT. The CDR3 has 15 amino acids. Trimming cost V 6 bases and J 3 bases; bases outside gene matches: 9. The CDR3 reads CASSQVGRGEETQYF. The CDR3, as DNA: TGTGCCAGCAGCCAAGTAGGGCGGGGGGAAGAGACCCAGTACTTC.

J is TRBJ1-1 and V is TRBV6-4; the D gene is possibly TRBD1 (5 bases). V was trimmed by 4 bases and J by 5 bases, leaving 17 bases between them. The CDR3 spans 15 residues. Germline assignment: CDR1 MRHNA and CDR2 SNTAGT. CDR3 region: CASSANAGTATEAFF. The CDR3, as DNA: TGTGCCAGCAGTGCCAACGCCGGGACGGCGACTGAAGCTTTCTTT.

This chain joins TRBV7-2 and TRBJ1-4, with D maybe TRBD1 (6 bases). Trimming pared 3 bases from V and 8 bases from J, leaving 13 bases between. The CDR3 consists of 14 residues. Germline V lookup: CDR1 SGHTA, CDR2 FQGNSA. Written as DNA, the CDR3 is TGTGCCAGCAGCTTCGGGGGGCTGGGGGAAAAACTGTTTTTT. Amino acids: CASSFGGLGEKLFF.

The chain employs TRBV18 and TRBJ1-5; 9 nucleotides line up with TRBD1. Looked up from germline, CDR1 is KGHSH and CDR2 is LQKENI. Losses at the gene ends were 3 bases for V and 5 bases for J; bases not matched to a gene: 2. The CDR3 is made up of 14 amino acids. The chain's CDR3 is CASSPGQGHQPQHF. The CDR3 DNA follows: TGTGCCAGCTCACCGGGACAGGGACATCAGCCCCAGCATTTT.

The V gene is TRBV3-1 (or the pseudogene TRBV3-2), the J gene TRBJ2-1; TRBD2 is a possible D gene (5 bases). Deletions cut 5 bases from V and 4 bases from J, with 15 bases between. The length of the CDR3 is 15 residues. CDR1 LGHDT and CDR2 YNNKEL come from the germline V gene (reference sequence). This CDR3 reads CASSYREGRYNEQFF. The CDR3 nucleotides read TGTGCCAGCAGCTACCGGGAAGGGCGATACAATGAGCAGTTCTTC.

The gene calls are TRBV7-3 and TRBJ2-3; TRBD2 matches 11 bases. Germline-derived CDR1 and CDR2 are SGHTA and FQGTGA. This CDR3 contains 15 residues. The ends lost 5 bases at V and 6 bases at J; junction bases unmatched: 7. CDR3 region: CASSGRLAGTDTQYF. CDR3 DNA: TGTGCCAGCAGCGGGCGACTAGCGGGAACGGATACGCAGTATTTT. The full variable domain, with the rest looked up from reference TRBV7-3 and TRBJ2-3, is GAGVSQTPSNKVTEKGKYVELRCDPISGHTALYWYRQSLGQGPEFLIYFQGTGAADDSGLPNDRFFAVRPEGSVSTLKIQRTERGDSAVYLCASSGRLAGTDTQYFGPGTRLTVL.

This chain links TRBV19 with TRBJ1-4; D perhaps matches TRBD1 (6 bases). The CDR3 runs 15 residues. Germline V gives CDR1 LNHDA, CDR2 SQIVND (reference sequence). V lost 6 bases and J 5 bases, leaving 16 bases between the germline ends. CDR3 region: CASRPRRTENEKLFF. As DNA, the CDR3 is TGTGCCAGTAGACCCCGGAGGACAGAAAATGAAAAACTGTTTTTT. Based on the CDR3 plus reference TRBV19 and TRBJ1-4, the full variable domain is DGGITQSPKYLFRKEGQNVTLSCEQNLNHDAMYWYRQDPGQGLRLIYYSQIVNDFQKGDIAEGYSVSREKKESFPLTVTSAQKNPTAFYLCASRPRRTENEKLFFGSGTQLSVL.

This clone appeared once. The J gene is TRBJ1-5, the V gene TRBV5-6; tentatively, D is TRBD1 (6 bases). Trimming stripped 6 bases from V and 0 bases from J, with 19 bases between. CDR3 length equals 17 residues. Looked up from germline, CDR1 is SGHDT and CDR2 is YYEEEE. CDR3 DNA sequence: TGTGCCAGCACCCTTAAGGGGGGACGAGATAGCAATCAGCCCCAGCATTTT. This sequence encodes CASTLKGGRDSNQPQHF.

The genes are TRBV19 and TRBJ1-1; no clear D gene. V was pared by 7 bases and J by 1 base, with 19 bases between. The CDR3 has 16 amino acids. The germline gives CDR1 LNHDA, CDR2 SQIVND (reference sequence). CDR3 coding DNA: TGTGCCAGTACCATATTGACGTCCCGGGCGAACACTGAAGCTTTCTTT. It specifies CASTILTSRANTEAFF.

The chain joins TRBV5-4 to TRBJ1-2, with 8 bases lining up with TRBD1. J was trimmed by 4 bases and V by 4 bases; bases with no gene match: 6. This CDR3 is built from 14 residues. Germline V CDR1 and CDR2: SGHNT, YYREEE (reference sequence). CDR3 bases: TGTGCCAGCAGCAACCAGGGGGCTGGCTATGGCTACACCTTC. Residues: CASSNQGAGYGYTF.

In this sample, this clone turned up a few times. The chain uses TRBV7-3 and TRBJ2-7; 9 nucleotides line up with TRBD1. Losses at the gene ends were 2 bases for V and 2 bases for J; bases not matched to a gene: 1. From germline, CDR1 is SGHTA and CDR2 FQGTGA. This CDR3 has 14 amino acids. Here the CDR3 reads CASSLGTGTYEQYF. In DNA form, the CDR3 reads TGTGCCAGCAGCTTAGGGACAGGGACCTACGAGCAGTACTTC. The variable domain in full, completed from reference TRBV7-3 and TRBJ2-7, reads GAGVSQTPSNKVTEKGKYVELRCDPISGHTALYWYRQSLGQGPEFLIYFQGTGAADDSGLPNDRFFAVRPEGSVSTLKIQRTERGDSAVYLCASSLGTGTYEQYFGPGTRLTVT.

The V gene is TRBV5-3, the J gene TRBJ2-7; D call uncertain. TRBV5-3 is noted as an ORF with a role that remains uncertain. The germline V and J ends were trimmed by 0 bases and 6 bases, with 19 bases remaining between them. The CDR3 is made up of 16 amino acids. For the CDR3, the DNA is TGTGCCAGAAGCTTGGTCCACCCGGACCAATTGGGCGAGCAGTACTTC. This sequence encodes CARSLVHPDQLGEQYF.

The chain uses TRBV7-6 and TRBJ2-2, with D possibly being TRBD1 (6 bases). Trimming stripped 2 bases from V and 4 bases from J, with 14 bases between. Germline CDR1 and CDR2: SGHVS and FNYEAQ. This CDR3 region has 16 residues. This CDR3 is CASSLFGGGLTGELFF. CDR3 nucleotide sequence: TGTGCCAGCAGCTTATTCGGTGGGGGCCTCACCGGGGAGCTGTTTTTT.

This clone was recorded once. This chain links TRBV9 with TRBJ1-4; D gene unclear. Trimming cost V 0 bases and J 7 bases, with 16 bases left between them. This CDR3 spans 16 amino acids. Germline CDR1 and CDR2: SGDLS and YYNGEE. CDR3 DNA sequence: TGTGCCAGCAGCGTAGCTCCGGGCGAATCGGGTGAAAAACTGTTTTTT. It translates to CASSVAPGESGEKLFF.

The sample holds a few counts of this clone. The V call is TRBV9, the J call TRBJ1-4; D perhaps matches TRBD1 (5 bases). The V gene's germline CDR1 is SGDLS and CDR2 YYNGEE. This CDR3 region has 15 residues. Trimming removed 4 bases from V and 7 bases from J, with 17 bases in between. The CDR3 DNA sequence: TGTGCCAGCAGCAGATCCGGGACGGAAGTTGAAAAACTGTTTTTT. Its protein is CASSRSGTEVEKLFF. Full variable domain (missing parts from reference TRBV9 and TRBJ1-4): DSGVTQTPKHLITATGQRVTLRCSPRSGDLSVYWYQQSLDQGLQFLIQYYNGEERAKGNILERFSAQQFPDLHSELNLSSLELGDSALYFCASSRSGTEVEKLFFGSGTQLSVL.